This T cell receptor beta chain was obtained from a study of T cells in narcolepsy. The CDR3 length is 13 residues. Germline V gene lookup returns CDR1 MNHNS and CDR2 SASEGT. V lost 6 bases and J lost 9, with 15 bases in between. Assay used: immunoSEQ multiplex PCR; TCRdb lists only in-frame clones, some missing. The sample lists fewer than 30,000 clones, more than 80% seen once, with roughly 1.3% in the top ten. Sequencing was done on a sample of CD45RA- memory CD4+ T cells from PBMCs. The rearrangement uses TRBV6-1 and TRBJ1-3, with D possibly being TRBD1 (6 bases). The TCR was taken from a human donor with narcolepsy. CDR3 DNA: TGTGCCAGCAGGGACAGCTACCTGGTCACCATATATTTT. Residues: CASRDSYLVTIYF.